This record looks at one TCR beta chain sequence and its context. This sample was included in a study of shared clonotypes between healthy human individuals. The CDR3 sequence is 15 residues long. Germline loops: CDR1 SGHRS, CDR2 YFSETQ. The V segment lost 4 bases and the J segment 8 bases; nucleotides outside the gene matches: 8. The protocol was immunoSEQ multiplex PCR, while the TCRdb copy is restricted to in-frame clones and leaves out a portion. The top ten hold more than 1.5% of the sample, which has about 680,000 clones, about 74% seen once. V usage is TRBV5-1 and J usage is TRBJ1-4; 10 nucleotides line up with TRBD1. The sample taken for sequencing was memory CD4+ T cells sorted from blood. The subset: CD45RA-negative fraction. The source of this sequence is a woman between 25 and 40 years old in good health. In DNA, the CDR3 is TGCGCCAGCAGCGCCGGACAGGGGGTAGGGGAAAAACTGTTTTTT. Translated: CASSAGQGVGEKLFF.